This TCR beta chain derives from a study of blood T cell repertoires in COVID-19. Study context: Specimens from acute and convalescent COVID-19 originated in the United States, Italy and Spain. T cells, B-cell-depleted T cells, or PBMCs provided the cDNA or gDNA that served as material.

In the original workflow: Reference gene primer amplification gave estimated nucleated cell counts. Clones were sequenced by immunoSEQ multiplex PCR, and TCRdb holds only the in-frame ones, with some missing. The DNA was the basis for D and trimming; V, J and clone size are from that table. The table lists about 140,000 clones, around nine tenths of them singletons. The germline gives CDR1 MGHDK, CDR2 SYGVNS. V was trimmed by 1 base and J by 6 bases, leaving 15 bases between them. CDR3 length: 15 amino acids. The source of this sequence is a woman aged 40 to 55 with acute or convalescent COVID-19. What was sequenced was peripheral blood. This rearrangement joins TRBV25-1 to TRBJ1-2; a possible D gene is TRBD1 (5 bases). The CDR3 DNA reads TGTGCCAGCAGTGAATGGGAGGGGCAGGGACATGGCTACACCTTC. Translated, it gives CASSEWEGQGHGYTF.